This T cell receptor (beta chain) stems from a study of shared clonotypes between healthy human individuals. Terminally differentiated effector memory CD45RA+ cells were left out of the naive CD8 fraction, which was CD45RO-negative and positively selected for CCR7. CDR3 length equals 12 residues. Trimming left V 5 bases short and J 1 base short, with 2 bases between. The germline CDR1 and CDR2 sequences are MNHEY and SMNVEV (reference sequence). Libraries were prepared by immunoSEQ multiplex PCR; TCRdb keeps only in-frame clonotypes and omits some of them. Of roughly 2,000,000 clones in the sample, 85% to 95% are singletons; the top ten hold approximately 1.6%.

This TCR came from a man aged 18 to 35 in good health. Some clones in this sample may be carry-over from other donors' samples. This chain links TRBV27 with TRBJ2-2; D is undetermined. The sample consisted of naive CD8+ T cells from PBMCs. In nucleotides, the CDR3 is TGTGCCAGCAGTAAGAACACCGGGGAGCTGTTTTTT. Protein sequence: CASSKNTGELFF.